The source of this T cell receptor (beta chain) is a study of blood T cell repertoires in COVID-19. The CDR3 runs 15 residues. Germline trimming cut 3 bases from V and 8 bases from J; bases unmatched to any gene: 10. The germline V gene has CDR1 SGHTA and CDR2 FQGTGA. Libraries were prepared by immunoSEQ multiplex PCR; TCRdb keeps only in-frame clonotypes and omits some of them. The repertoire holds 120,000 or so clones, with around four fifths as singletons. This chain uses TRBV7-3 with TRBJ2-1; 7 nucleotides align to TRBD2. What was sequenced was peripheral blood. The sequence came from a man aged 80 or over with active or convalescent COVID-19. Here the CDR3 reads CASSFRGVSYDEQFF. The CDR3 region has the DNA TGTGCCAGCAGCTTCCGGGGGGTTAGTTACGATGAGCAGTTCTTC. The complete variable domain, with remaining parts taken from reference TRBV7-3 and TRBJ2-1, reads GAGVSQTPSNKVTEKGKYVELRCDPISGHTALYWYRQSLGQGPEFLIYFQGTGAADDSGLPNDRFFAVRPEGSVSTLKIQRTERGDSAVYLCASSFRGVSYDEQFFGPGTRLTVL.